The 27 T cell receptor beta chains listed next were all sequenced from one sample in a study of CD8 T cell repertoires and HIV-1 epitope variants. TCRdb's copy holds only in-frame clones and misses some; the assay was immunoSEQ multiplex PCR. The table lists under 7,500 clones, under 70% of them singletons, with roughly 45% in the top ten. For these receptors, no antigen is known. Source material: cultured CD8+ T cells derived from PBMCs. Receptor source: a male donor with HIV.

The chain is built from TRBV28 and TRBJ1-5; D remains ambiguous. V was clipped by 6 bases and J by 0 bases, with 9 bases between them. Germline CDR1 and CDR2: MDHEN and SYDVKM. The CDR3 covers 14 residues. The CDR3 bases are TGTGCCAGCAGAATTGAGTATAGCAATCAGCCCCAGCATTTT. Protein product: CASRIEYSNQPQHF.

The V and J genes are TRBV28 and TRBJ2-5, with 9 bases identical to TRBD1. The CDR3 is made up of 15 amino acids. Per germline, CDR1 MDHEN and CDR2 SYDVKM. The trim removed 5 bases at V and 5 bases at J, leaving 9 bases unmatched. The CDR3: CASSPNRGRRETQYF. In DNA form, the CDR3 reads TGTGCCAGCAGTCCTAACAGGGGGCGCCGGGAGACCCAGTACTTC.

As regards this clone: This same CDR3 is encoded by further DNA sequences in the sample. CDR3: CASSSTGGEQPQHF. The CDR3 DNA reads TGTGCCAGCAGCTCGACAGGGGGGGAGCAGCCCCAGCATTTT. The chain links TRBV28 to TRBJ1-5; 9 nucleotides align to TRBD1. With 6 bases clipped from V and 7 bases from J, the junction kept 7 bases outside the gene matches. This CDR3 is built from 14 residues. Germline CDR1 is MDHEN and CDR2 is SYDVKM.

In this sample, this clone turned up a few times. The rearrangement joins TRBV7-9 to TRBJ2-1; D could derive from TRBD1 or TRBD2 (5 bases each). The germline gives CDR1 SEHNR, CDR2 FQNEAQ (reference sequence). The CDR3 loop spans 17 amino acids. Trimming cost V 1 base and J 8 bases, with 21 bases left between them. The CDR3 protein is CASSLGDPGPPPYEQFF. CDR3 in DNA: TGTGCCAGCAGCTTAGGGGATCCGGGACCCCCTCCGTATGAGCAGTTCTTC. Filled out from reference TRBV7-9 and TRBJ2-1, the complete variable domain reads DTGVSQNPRHKITKRGQNVTFRCDPISEHNRLYWYRQTLGQGPEFLTYFQNEAQLEKSRLLSDRFSAERPKGSFSTLEIQRTEQGDSAMYLCASSLGDPGPPPYEQFFGPGTRLTVL.

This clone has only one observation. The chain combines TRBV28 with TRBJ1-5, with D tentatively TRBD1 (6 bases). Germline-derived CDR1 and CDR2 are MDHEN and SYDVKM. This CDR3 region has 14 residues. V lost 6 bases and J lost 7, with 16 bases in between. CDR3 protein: CASSSDRLGQPQHF. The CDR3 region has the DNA TGTGCCAGCAGCTCCGACAGGTTGGGACAGCCCCAGCATTTT.

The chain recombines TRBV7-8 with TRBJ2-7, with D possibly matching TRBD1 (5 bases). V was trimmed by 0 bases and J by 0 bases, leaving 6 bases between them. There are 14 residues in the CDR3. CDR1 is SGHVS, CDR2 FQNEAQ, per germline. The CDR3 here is CASSLATGSYEQYF. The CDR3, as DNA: TGTGCCAGCAGCTTAGCAACAGGCTCCTACGAGCAGTACTTC.

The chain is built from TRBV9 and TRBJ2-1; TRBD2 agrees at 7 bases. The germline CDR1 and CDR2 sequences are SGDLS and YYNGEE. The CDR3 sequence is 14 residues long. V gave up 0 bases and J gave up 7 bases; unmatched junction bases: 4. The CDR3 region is CASSVANGGNEQFF. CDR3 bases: TGTGCCAGCAGCGTAGCTAACGGGGGGAATGAGCAGTTCTTC. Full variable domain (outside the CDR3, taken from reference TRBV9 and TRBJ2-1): DSGVTQTPKHLITATGQRVTLRCSPRSGDLSVYWYQQSLDQGLQFLIQYYNGEERAKGNILERFSAQQFPDLHSELNLSSLELGDSALYFCASSVANGGNEQFFGPGTRLTVL.

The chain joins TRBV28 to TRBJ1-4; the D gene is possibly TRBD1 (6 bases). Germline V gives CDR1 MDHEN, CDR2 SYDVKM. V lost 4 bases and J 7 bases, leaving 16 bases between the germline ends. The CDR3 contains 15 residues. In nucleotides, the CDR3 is TGTGCCAGCAGTTCAACGACAGGTGTGGGTGAAAAACTGTTTTTT. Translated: CASSSTTGVGEKLFF.

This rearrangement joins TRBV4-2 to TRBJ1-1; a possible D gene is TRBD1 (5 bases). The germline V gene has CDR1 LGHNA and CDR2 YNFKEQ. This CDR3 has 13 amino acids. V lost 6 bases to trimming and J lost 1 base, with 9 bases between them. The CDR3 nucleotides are TGTGCCAGCAGTCTCGACAGGAACACTGAAGCTTTCTTT. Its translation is CASSLDRNTEAFF.

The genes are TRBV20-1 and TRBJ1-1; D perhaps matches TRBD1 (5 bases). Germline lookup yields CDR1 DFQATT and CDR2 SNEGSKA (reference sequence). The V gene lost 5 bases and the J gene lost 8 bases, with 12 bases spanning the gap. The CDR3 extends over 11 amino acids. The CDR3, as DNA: TGCAGTGCTGGGGACGGAGTCGAAGCTTTCTTT. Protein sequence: CSAGDGVEAFF.

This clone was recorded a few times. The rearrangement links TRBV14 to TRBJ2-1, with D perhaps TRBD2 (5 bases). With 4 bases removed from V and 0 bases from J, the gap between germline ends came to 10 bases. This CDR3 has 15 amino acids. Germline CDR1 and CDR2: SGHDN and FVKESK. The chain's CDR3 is CASSLITSSYNEQFF. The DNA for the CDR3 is TGTGCCAGCAGCCTCATAACTAGCTCCTACAATGAGCAGTTCTTC.

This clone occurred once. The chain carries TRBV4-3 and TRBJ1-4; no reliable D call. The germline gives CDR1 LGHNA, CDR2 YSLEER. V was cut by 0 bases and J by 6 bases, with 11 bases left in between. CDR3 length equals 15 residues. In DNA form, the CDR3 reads TGCGCCAGCAGCCAAGATTCCCAAACGGATGAAAAACTGTTTTTT. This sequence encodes CASSQDSQTDEKLFF.

DNA for the CDR3: TGCGCCAGCAGCCAAGACAGGGGGCCTGACACTGAAGCTTTCTTT. This gives the protein CASSQDRGPDTEAFF. The J gene is TRBJ1-1, the V gene TRBV4-3; 8 positions match TRBD1. This CDR3 has 15 amino acids. CDR1 is LGHNA and CDR2 is YSLEER in the germline V gene. V was clipped by 0 bases and J by 3 bases; unmatched bases: 3.

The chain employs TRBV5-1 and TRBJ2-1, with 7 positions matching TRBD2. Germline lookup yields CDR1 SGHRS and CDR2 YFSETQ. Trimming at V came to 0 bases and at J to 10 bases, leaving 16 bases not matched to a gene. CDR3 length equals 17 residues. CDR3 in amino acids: CASSLDGGRAGKGEQFF. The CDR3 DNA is TGCGCCAGCAGCTTGGATGGGGGGAGGGCCGGAAAAGGGGAGCAGTTCTTC. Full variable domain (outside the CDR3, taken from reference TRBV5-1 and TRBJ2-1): KAGVTQTPRYLIKTRGQQVTLSCSPISGHRSVSWYQQTPGQGLQFLFEYFSETQRNKGNFPGRFSGRQFSNSRSEMNVSTLELGDSALYLCASSLDGGRAGKGEQFFGPGTRLTVL.

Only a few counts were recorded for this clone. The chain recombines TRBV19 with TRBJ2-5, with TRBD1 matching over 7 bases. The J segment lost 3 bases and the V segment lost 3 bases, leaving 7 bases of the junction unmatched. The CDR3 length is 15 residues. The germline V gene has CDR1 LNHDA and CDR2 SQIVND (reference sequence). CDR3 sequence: CASSILGTAEETQYF. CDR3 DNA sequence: TGTGCCAGTAGTATCCTCGGGACAGCCGAAGAGACCCAGTACTTC.

The CDR3 sequence: CASSSGQTTGELFF. The CDR3 region has the DNA TGTGCCAGCAGCTCTGGACAGACGACCGGGGAGCTGTTTTTT. This chain joins TRBV9 and TRBJ2-2; TRBD1 is a possible D gene (6 bases). The CDR3 totals 14 residues. Germline values: CDR1 SGDLS, CDR2 YYNGEE. V was trimmed by 4 bases and J by 5 bases, leaving 12 bases between them.

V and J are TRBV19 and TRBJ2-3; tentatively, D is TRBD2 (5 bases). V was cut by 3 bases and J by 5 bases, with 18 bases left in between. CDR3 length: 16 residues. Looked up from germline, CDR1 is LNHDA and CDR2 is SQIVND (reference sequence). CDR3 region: CASSIGWPQSGDTQYF. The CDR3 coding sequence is TGTGCCAGTAGTATTGGATGGCCACAGAGCGGAGATACGCAGTATTTT. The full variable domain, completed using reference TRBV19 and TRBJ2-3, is DGGITQSPKYLFRKEGQNVTLSCEQNLNHDAMYWYRQDPGQGLRLIYYSQIVNDFQKGDIAEGYSVSREKKESFPLTVTSAQKNPTAFYLCASSIGWPQSGDTQYFGPGTRLTVL.

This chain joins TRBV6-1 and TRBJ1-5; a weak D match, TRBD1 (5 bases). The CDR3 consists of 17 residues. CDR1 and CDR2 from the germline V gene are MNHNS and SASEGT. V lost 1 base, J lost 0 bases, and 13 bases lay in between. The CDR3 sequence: CASSEVIVGHSNQPQHF. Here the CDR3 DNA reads TGTGCCAGCAGTGAAGTAATAGTAGGACATAGCAATCAGCCCCAGCATTTT.

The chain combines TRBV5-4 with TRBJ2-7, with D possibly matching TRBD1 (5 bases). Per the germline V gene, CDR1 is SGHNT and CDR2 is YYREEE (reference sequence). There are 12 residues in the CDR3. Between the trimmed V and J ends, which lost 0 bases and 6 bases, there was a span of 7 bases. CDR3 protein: CASSLGGGEQYF. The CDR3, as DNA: TGTGCCAGCAGCTTGGGGGGCGGCGAGCAGTACTTC.

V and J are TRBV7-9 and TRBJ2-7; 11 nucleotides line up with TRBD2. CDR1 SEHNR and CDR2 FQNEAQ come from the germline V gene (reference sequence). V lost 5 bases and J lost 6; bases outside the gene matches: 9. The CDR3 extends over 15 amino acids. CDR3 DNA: TGTGCCAGCAGCCAGCTAGCGGGGGGCCCCGGCGAGCAGTACTTC. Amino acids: CASSQLAGGPGEQYF.

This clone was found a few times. The CDR3 reads CASSEDSSYEQYF. The CDR3 DNA sequence: TGTGCCAGCAGCGAAGACAGCTCCTACGAGCAGTACTTC. The genes are TRBV9 and TRBJ2-7; possibly TRBD1 for D (5 bases). The CDR3 extends over 13 amino acids. Germline lookup yields CDR1 SGDLS and CDR2 YYNGEE. V gave up 3 bases and J gave up 0 bases, with 7 bases separating them.

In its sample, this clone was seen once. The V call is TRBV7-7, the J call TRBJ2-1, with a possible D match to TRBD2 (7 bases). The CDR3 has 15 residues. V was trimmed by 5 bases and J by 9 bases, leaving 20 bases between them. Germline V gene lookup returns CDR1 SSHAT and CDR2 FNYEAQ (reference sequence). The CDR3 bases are TGTGCCAGCAGCCCGGGGGGCCCTGGGTTGCGTGAGCAGTTCTTC. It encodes CASSPGGPGLREQFF.

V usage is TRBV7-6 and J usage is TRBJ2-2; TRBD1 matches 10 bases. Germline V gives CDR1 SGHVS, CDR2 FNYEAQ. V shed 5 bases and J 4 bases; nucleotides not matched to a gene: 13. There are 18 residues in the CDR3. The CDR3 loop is CASSASTGGGGSTGELFF. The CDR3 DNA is TGTGCCAGCAGCGCATCGACAGGGGGCGGCGGTAGCACCGGGGAGCTGTTTTTT.

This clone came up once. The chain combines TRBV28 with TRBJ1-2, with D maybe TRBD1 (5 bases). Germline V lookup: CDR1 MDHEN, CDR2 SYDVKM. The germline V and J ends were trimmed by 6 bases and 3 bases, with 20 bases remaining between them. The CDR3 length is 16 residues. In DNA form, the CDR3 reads TGTGCCAGCAGCCTCCATCCGACAGATTATGACTATGGCTACACCTTC. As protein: CASSLHPTDYDYGYTF.

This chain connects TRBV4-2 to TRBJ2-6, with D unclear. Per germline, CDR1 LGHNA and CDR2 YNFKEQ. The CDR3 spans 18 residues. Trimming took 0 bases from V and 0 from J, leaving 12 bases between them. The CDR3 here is CASSQEGRVRSGANVLTF. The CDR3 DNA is TGTGCCAGCAGCCAAGAGGGAAGAGTCCGCTCTGGGGCCAACGTCCTGACTTTC.

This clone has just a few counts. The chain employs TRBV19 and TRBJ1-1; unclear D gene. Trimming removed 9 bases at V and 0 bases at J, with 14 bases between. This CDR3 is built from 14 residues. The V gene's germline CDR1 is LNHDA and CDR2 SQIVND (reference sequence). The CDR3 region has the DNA TGTGCCAGCCGCCCCGAGGCCATGAACACTGAAGCTTTCTTT. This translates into CASRPEAMNTEAFF.

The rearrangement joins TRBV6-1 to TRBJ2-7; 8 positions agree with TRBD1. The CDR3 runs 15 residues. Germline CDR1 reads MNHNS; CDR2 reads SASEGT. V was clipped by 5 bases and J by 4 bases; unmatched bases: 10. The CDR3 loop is CASSITDRGGYEQYF. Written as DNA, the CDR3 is TGTGCCAGCAGTATTACCGACAGGGGCGGTTACGAGCAGTACTTC.